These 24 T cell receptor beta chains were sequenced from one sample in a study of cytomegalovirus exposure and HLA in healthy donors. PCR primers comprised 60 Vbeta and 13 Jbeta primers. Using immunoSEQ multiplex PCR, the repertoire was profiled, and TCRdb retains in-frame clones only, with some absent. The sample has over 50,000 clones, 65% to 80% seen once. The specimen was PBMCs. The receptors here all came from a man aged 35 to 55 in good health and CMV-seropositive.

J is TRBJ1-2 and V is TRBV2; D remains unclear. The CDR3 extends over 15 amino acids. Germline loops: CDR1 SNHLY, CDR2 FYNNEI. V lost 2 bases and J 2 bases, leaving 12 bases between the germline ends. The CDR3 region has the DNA TGTGCCAGCAGTGAATATCGGGGTATGAACTATGGCTACACCTTC. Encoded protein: CASSEYRGMNYGYTF.

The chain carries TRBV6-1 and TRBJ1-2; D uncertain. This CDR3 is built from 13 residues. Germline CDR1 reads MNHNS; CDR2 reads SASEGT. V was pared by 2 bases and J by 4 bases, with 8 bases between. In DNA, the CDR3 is TGTGCCAGCAGTGAAAGGCAGGCCTATGGCTACACCTTC. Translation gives CASSERQAYGYTF.

CDR3 loop: CAWSPRGREQYF. For the CDR3, the DNA is TGTGCCTGGAGTCCCAGGGGTCGCGAGCAGTACTTC. The J gene is TRBJ2-7, the V gene TRBV30, with D maybe TRBD1 (6 bases). Deletions cut 2 bases from V and 6 bases from J, with 11 bases between. The CDR3 has 12 amino acids. Germline-derived CDR1 and CDR2 are GTSNPN and SVGIG (reference sequence).

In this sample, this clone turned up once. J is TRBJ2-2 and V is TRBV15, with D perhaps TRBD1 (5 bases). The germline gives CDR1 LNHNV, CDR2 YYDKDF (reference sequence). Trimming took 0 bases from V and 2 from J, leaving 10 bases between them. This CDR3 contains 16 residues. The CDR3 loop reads CATSRDLDSNTGELFF. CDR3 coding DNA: TGTGCCACCAGCAGAGATCTTGACAGCAACACCGGGGAGCTGTTTTTT.

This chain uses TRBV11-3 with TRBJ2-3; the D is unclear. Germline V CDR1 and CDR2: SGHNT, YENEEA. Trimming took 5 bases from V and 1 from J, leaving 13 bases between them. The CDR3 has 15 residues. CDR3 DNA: TGTGCCAGCAGCCCCCATGGTACAGGCACAGATACGCAGTATTTT. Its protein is CASSPHGTGTDTQYF.

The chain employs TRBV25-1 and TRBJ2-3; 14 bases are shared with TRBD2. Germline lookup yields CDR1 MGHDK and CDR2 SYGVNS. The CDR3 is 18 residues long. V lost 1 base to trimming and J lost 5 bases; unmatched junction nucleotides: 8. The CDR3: CASSEWKGLAGDGDTQYF. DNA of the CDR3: TGTGCCAGCAGTGAATGGAAGGGACTAGCGGGGGACGGAGATACGCAGTATTTT.

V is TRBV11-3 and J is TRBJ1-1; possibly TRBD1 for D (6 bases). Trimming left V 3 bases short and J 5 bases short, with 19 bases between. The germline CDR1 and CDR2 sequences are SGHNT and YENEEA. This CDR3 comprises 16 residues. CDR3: CASSLGKGKGGTEAFF. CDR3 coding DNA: TGTGCCAGCAGCTTGGGCAAGGGCAAAGGGGGAACTGAAGCTTTCTTT.

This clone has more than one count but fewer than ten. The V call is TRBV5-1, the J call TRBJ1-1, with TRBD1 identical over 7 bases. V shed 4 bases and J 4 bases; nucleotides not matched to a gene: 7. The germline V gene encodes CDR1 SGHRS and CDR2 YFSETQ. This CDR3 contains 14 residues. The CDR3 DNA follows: TGCGCCAGCAGCGGCAGGGGGAAGGGCACTGAAGCTTTCTTT. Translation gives CASSGRGKGTEAFF.

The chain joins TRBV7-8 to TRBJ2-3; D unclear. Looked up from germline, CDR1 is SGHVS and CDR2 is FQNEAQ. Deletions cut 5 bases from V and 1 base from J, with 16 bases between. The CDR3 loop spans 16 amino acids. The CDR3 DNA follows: TGTGCCAGCAGCCCACACCGAGGTTCCGGCACAGATACGCAGTATTTT. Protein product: CASSPHRGSGTDTQYF.

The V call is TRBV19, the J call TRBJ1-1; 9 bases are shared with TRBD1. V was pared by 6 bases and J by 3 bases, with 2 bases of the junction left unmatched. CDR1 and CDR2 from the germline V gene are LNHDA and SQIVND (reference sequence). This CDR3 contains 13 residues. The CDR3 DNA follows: TGTGCCAGTAGCCGACAGGGGGACACTGAAGCTTTCTTT. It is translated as CASSRQGDTEAFF.

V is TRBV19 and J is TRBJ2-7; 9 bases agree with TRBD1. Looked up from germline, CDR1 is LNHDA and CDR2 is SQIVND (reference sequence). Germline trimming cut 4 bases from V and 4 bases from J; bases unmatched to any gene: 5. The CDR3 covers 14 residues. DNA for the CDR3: TGTGCCAGTAGTACACCGGGACAGGGTTACGAGCAGTACTTC. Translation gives CASSTPGQGYEQYF.

The CDR3 here is CASRSSDSREAFF. As DNA, the CDR3 is TGTGCCAGCAGATCGTCGGACAGCCGTGAAGCTTTCTTT. The chain carries TRBV7-3 and TRBJ1-1; perhaps TRBD1 as D (6 bases). The CDR3 runs 13 residues. Germline V CDR1 and CDR2: SGHTA, FQGTGA. The V end was cut by 6 bases, the J end by 7 bases, with 15 bases between.

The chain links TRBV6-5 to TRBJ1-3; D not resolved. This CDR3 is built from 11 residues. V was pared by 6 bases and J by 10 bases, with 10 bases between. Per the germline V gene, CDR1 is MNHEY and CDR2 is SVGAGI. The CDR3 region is CASRVQNTIYF. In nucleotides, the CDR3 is TGTGCCAGCAGGGTCCAGAATACCATATATTTT.

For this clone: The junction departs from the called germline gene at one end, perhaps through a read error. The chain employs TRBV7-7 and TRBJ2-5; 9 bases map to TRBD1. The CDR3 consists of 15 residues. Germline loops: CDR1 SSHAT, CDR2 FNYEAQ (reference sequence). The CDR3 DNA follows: TGTGCTAGCACCACGGACAGGGGATCGTGGGAGACCCAGTACTTC. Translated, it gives CASTTDRGSWETQYF.

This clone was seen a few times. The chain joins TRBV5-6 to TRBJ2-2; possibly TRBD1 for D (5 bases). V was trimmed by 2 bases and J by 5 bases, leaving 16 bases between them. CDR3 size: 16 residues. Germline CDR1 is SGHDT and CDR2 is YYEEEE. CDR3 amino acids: CASSFVGWGFTGELFF. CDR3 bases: TGTGCCAGCAGCTTTGTTGGCTGGGGCTTTACCGGGGAGCTGTTTTTT.

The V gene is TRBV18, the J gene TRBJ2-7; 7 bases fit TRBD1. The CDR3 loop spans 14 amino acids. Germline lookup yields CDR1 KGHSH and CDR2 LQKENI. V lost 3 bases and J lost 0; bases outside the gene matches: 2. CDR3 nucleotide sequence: TGTGCCAGCTCACCCGGGACAGACTCCTACGAGCAGTACTTC. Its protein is CASSPGTDSYEQYF.

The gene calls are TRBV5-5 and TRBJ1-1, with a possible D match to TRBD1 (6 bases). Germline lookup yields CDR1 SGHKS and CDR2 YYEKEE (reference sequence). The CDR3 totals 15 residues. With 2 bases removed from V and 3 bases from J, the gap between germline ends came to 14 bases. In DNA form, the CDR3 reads TGTGCCAGCAGCTTTACAGGGAGCCGTCACACTGAAGCTTTCTTT. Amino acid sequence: CASSFTGSRHTEAFF.

The CDR3 DNA reads TGTGCCAGCAGCCCAGCAGGGACAGGGGGCGCAGTTGGTGGCTACACCTTC. This codes for CASSPAGTGGAVGGYTF. The chain combines TRBV27 with TRBJ1-2; 12 bases align to TRBD1. CDR3 length equals 17 residues. CDR1 is MNHEY and CDR2 is SMNVEV in the germline V gene (reference sequence). V shed 6 bases, J shed 7 bases, and the junction held 15 bases outside the gene matches.

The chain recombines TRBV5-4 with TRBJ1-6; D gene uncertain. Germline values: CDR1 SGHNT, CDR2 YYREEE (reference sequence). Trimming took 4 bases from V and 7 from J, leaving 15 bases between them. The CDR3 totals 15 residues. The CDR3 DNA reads TGTGCCAGCAGCCCCTCCTGGGCTGGAAATTCACCCCTCCACTTT. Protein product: CASSPSWAGNSPLHF. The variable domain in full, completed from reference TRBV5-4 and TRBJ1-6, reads ETGVTQSPTHLIKTRGQQVTLRCSSQSGHNTVSWYQQALGQGPQFIFQYYREEENGRGNFPPRFSGLQFPNYSSELNVNALELDDSALYLCASSPSWAGNSPLHFGNGTRLTVT.

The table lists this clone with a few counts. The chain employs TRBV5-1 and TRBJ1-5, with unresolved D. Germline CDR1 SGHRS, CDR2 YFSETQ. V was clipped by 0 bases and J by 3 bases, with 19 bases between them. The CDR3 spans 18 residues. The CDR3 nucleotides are TGCGCCAGCAGCTTGGGTCCCAGCCTGAGGGCTTTCAATCAGCCCCAGCATTTT. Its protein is CASSLGPSLRAFNQPQHF.

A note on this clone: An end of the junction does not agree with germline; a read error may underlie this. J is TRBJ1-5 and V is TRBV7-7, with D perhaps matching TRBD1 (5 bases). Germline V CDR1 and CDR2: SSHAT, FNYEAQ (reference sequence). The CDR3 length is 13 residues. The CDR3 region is CASSLGRGQPQHF. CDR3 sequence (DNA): TGTGCTAGCAGCTTAGGGAGGGGTCAGCCCCAGCATTTT.

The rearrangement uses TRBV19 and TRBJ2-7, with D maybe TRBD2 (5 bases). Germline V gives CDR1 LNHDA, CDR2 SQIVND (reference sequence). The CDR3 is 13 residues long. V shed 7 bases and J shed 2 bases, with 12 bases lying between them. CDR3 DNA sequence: TGTGCCAGTACAGGAGAGGGAGCCTACGAGCAGTACTTC. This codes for CASTGEGAYEQYF. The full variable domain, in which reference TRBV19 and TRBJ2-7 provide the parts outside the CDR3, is DGGITQSPKYLFRKEGQNVTLSCEQNLNHDAMYWYRQDPGQGLRLIYYSQIVNDFQKGDIAEGYSVSREKKESFPLTVTSAQKNPTAFYLCASTGEGAYEQYFGPGTRLTVT.

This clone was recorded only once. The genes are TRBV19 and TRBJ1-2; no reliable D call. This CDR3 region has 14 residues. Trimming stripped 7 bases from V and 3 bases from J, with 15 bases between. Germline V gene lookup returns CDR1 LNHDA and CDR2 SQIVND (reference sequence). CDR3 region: CASTPGYSYYGYTF. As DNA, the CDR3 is TGTGCCAGTACCCCGGGGTACAGCTACTATGGCTACACCTTC.

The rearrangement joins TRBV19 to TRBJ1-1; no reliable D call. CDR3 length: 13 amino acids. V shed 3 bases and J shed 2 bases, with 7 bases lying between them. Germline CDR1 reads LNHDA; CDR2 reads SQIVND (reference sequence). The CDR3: CASSMESNTEAFF. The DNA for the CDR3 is TGTGCCAGTAGTATGGAGAGTAACACTGAAGCTTTCTTT.